What follows is one T cell receptor beta chain and its context. Its antigen is currently unknown. The table came from immunoSEQ multiplex PCR; TCRdb's copy has only in-frame clones and leaves some out. Of more than 150,000 clones in the sample, around nine tenths are singletons; the top ten hold about 1.6%. Analyses pooled second doses at about 4 or about 12 weeks. This specimen belongs to a study of T cell responses to AZD1222 COVID-19 vaccine. Study findings and constraints: Sampled repertoires all dated from after the peak T cell response. Increases in Spike-specific TCR breadth and depth were seen after two AZD1222 doses. The CD4 TCRs associated with vaccination extended across spike and predominated at 160-218 and 743-854.

Germline V gene sequence: CDR1 SGHRS, CDR2 YFSETQ. The CDR3 is made up of 15 amino acids. Trimming removed 4 bases at V and 1 base at J, with 14 bases between. The chain is built from TRBV5-1 and TRBJ1-1; D is perhaps TRBD1 (5 bases). Specimen: peripheral blood, collected 28 days after the second AZD1222 dose. The receptor was isolated from an adult who received the AZD1222 COVID-19 vaccine. The CDR3 region is CASSPEGHWNTEAFF. CDR3 nucleotides: TGCGCCAGCAGCCCGGAAGGACATTGGAACACTGAAGCTTTCTTT.